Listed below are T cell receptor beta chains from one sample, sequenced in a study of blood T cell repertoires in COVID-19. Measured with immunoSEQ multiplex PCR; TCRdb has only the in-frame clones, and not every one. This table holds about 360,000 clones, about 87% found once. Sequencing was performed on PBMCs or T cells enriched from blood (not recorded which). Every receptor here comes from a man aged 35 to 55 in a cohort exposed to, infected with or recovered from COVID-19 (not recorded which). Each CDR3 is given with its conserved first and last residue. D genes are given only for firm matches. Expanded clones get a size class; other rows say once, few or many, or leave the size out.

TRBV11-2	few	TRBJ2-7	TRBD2	CASSSLARSYEQYF	TGTGCCAGCAGCTCACTAGCGCGTTCCTACGAGCAGTACTTC
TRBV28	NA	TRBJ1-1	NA	CASSLGNTGNTEAFF	TGTGCCAGCAGTTTAGGGAACACAGGGAACACTGAAGCTTTCTTT
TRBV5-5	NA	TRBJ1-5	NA	CASSLGQLSNQPQHF	TGTGCCAGCAGCTTAGGACAGTTGAGCAATCAGCCCCAGCATTTT
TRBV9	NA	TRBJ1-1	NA	CASSPPETEPWNTEAFF	TGTGCCAGCAGCCCACCTGAGACAGAGCCCTGGAACACTGAAGCTTTCTTT
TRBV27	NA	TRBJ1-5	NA	CASSLSGMGNQPQHF	TGTGCCAGCAGTTTGAGCGGAATGGGGAATCAGCCCCAGCATTTT
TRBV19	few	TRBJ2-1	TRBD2	CASSISSGSFYYNEQFF	TGTGCCAGTAGTATCTCTAGCGGGAGTTTTTACTACAATGAGCAGTTCTTC
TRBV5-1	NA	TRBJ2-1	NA	CASSPGGGDLTGSEQFF	TGCGCCAGCAGTCCCGGCGGCGGGGATCTAACGGGGAGTGAGCAGTTCTTC
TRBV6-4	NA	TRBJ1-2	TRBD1	CASSDGTGANYGYTF	TGTGCCAGCAGTGACGGGACAGGGGCCAACTATGGCTACACCTTC
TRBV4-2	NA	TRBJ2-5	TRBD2	CASSPTSGRDQETQYF	TGTGCCAGCAGCCCCACAAGCGGGAGGGACCAAGAGACCCAGTACTTC
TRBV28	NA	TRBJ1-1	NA	CASSPGSLRGTEAFF	TGTGCCAGCAGTCCCGGGTCCCTCAGGGGCACTGAAGCTTTCTTT
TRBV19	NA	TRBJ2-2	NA	CASSIGLETGELFF	TGTGCCAGTAGTATAGGGTTAGAAACCGGGGAGCTGTTTTTT
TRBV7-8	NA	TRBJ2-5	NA	CASSLTASIETQYF	TGTGCCAGCAGCCTAACCGCTAGCATTGAGACCCAGTACTTC